The subject of this entry is one T cell receptor (beta chain). The data belong to a study of blood T cell repertoires in COVID-19. Germline values: CDR1 SGHVS, CDR2 FNYEAQ. The ends lost 1 base at V and 4 bases at J; junction bases unmatched: 8. The CDR3 length is 17 residues. In the original analysis: Amplification of reference gene primers was used by the study to estimate nucleated cell counts. The protocol was immunoSEQ multiplex PCR, while the TCRdb copy is restricted to in-frame clones and leaves out a portion. That table supplies the V and J calls and clone size; D and trimming were determined from the DNA. The data hold roughly 70,000 clones, with roughly 87% observed a single time. Seattle patients were enrolled while actively infected and followed longitudinally.

This sequence joins TRBV7-6 and TRBJ2-1; 9 bases are a match to TRBD2. This TCR derives from a man in his forties or fifties with COVID-19, enrolled during active disease. Specimen: peripheral blood. CDR3 DNA: TGTGCCAGCAGCTTAGGGGAGCGGGAGGAAGAATACAATGAGCAGTTCTTC. Translation gives CASSLGEREEEYNEQFF.